This entry lists 27 T cell receptor beta chains sequenced from one sample in a study of response to subunit inactivated influenza vaccine. Each CDR3 protein gets one entry after TCRdb re-called the RT-PCR reads with MiXCR. Of 400,000 to 650,000 distinct CDR3 sequences listed, about 7.2% were seen once; the top ten hold around 13%. This specimen was PBMCs from blood, taken around 25 months after vaccination. These receptors were obtained from a man between 50 and 70 years old who received an inactivated influenza vaccine.

The chain recombines TRBV9 with TRBJ2-1; D gene uncertain. The germline V gene has CDR1 SGDLS and CDR2 YYNGEE. The CDR3 extends over 14 amino acids. V dropped 0 bases and J dropped 5 bases, with 9 bases sitting between them. Here the CDR3 reads CASSVGRAHNEQFF. In nucleotides, the CDR3 is TGTGCCAGCAGCGTAGGCCGAGCGCACAATGAGCAGTTCTTC.

Of note for this clonotype: A read error may explain this, as a much larger clone is one base away. The chain carries TRBV20-1 and TRBJ1-1; TRBD1 aligns across 7 bases. V trimming: 4 bases; J trimming: 5 bases; junction bases outside the gene matches: 7. This CDR3 has 13 amino acids. Germline V gene data show CDR1 as DFQATT and CDR2 as SNEGSKA (reference sequence). The CDR3 here is CSATRGTRTEAFF. DNA of the CDR3: TGCAGTGCTACCAGGGGGACGCGGACTGAAGCTTTCTTT.

This clonotype has ten or more counts. The chain carries TRBV5-1 and TRBJ2-5; D might be TRBD2 (6 bases). V gave up 0 bases and J gave up 5 bases, with 17 bases separating them. The germline V gene has CDR1 SGHRS and CDR2 YFSETQ. The CDR3 has 16 amino acids. This CDR3 is CASSLGGLFRGETQYF. CDR3 sequence (DNA): TGCGCCAGCAGCTTGGGGGGACTCTTCAGAGGGGAGACCCAGTACTTC. The whole variable domain, filled in from reference TRBV5-1 and TRBJ2-5, reads KAGVTQTPRYLIKTRGQQVTLSCSPISGHRSVSWYQQTPGQGLQFLFEYFSETQRNKGNFPGRFSGRQFSNSRSEMNVSTLELGDSALYLCASSLGGLFRGETQYFGPGTRLLVL.

The sample holds many counts of this clonotype. V and J are TRBV20-1 and TRBJ2-1; D might be TRBD2 (7 bases). From germline, CDR1 is DFQATT and CDR2 SNEGSKA (reference sequence). V lost 6 bases and J lost 8, with 20 bases in between. The CDR3 is made up of 14 amino acids. Here the CDR3 reads CSAKRGATLDEQFF. For the CDR3, the DNA is TGCAGTGCGAAACGGGGGGCCACCTTGGATGAGCAGTTCTTC.

This clonotype was counted ten times or more. This chain links TRBV7-6 with TRBJ2-2; unclear D gene. V lost 1 base and J 9 bases, leaving 6 bases between the germline ends. This CDR3 spans 12 amino acids. Germline CDR1 SGHVS, CDR2 FNYEAQ. CDR3 loop: CASSLGARELFF. The CDR3 DNA reads TGTGCCAGCAGCTTAGGGGCGAGGGAGCTGTTTTTT.

The chain uses TRBV4-2 and TRBJ1-2; D is unresolved. V was cut by 0 bases and J by 5 bases, with 13 bases left in between. The CDR3 covers 15 residues. Germline loops: CDR1 LGHNA, CDR2 YNFKEQ. CDR3 sequence (DNA): TGTGCCAGCAGCCAAGATCGTGCCGGCAATTATGGCTACACCTTC. As protein: CASSQDRAGNYGYTF.

This clonotype was detected only a few times. This chain uses TRBV6-5 with TRBJ2-4; possible D gene TRBD1, 5 bases. The V end lost 2 bases, the J end lost 0 bases, and 17 bases lay between the germline ends. The CDR3 is made up of 18 amino acids. Germline CDR1 reads MNHEY; CDR2 reads SVGAGI. This CDR3 is CASSYLPRQYLAKNIQYF. The CDR3 DNA follows: TGTGCCAGCAGTTACCTCCCCCGACAGTACCTAGCCAAAAACATTCAGTACTTC.

This clonotype was counted a few times. This chain links TRBV4-1 with TRBJ1-1; 8 nucleotides align to TRBD1. The CDR3 consists of 14 residues. Trimming cost V 2 bases and J 6 bases; bases outside gene matches: 5. CDR1 is MGHRA, CDR2 YSYEKL, per germline. The CDR3 sequence is CASSQKDRVPEAFF. CDR3 bases: TGCGCCAGCAGCCAAAAGGACAGGGTACCTGAAGCTTTCTTT.

This clonotype was counted between two and nine times. The chain combines TRBV29-1 with TRBJ2-7; D unresolved. Trimming took off 4 bases at V and 3 bases at J, with 10 bases between the two ends. CDR1 and CDR2 from the germline V gene are SQVTM and ANQGSEA. CDR3 length equals 12 residues. The CDR3 sequence: CSVGTHFYEQYF. The DNA for the CDR3 is TGCAGCGTTGGGACCCACTTCTACGAGCAGTACTTC.

J is TRBJ2-1 and V is TRBV7-9, with D uncertain. The CDR3 consists of 16 residues. The ends were cut back, 1 base at V and 8 bases at J, with 18 bases in the middle. Germline CDR1 and CDR2: SEHNR and FQNEAQ (reference sequence). CDR3: CASSLVVGKGIHEQFF. The CDR3 nucleotides are TGTGCCAGCAGCTTAGTAGTGGGCAAAGGGATCCATGAGCAGTTCTTC.

Only a few counts were recorded for this clonotype. The chain carries TRBV9 and TRBJ1-4, with 11 bases matching TRBD1. V shed 4 bases, J shed 10 bases, and the junction held 3 bases outside the gene matches. Germline V gene sequence: CDR1 SGDLS, CDR2 YYNGEE. The CDR3 length is 13 residues. In nucleotides, the CDR3 is TGTGCCAGCAGCCGGACAGGGGGCAGAAAACTGTTTTTT. This codes for CASSRTGGRKLFF.

This clonotype occurred many times. This chain joins TRBV5-1 and TRBJ1-5; D is unclear. Germline CDR1 reads SGHRS; CDR2 reads YFSETQ. This CDR3 contains 15 residues. V lost 4 bases and J lost 6, with 17 bases in between. CDR3 nucleotide sequence: TGCGCCAGCAGCCAAAGTGGCGGCCTAGGTCAGCCCCAGCATTTT. Translated, it gives CASSQSGGLGQPQHF.

This rearrangement joins TRBV18 to TRBJ2-3; no definite D call. V was cut by 0 bases and J by 11 bases, with 12 bases left in between. CDR1 is KGHSH, CDR2 LQKENI, per germline. The CDR3 totals 13 residues. The CDR3 DNA reads as TGTGCCAGCTCACCACCGGGCCGAGACGGGCAGTATTTT. Translating gives CASSPPGRDGQYF.

This clonotype was recorded a few times. The CDR3 region is CASSSRTGGNTEAFF. CDR3 coding DNA: TGTGCCAGCAGCTCTAGGACAGGGGGGAACACTGAAGCTTTCTTT. This rearrangement joins TRBV3-1 to TRBJ1-1; 10 nucleotides match TRBD1. The CDR3 covers 15 residues. Germline-derived CDR1 and CDR2 are LGHDT and YNNKEL (reference sequence). V dropped 5 bases and J dropped 1; count of bases not matched to a gene: 4.

The V call is TRBV9, the J call TRBJ2-7, with TRBD2 matching over 14 bases. The J segment lost 9 bases and the V segment lost 2 bases, leaving 7 bases of the junction unmatched. The CDR3 has 15 residues. Germline CDR1 reads SGDLS; CDR2 reads YYNGEE. The CDR3 DNA follows: TGTGCCAGCAGCGTCGAGACTAGCGGGAGGGCGGGGCAGTACTTC. Its translation: CASSVETSGRAGQYF.

This clonotype was detected only a few times. The rearrangement uses TRBV3-1 and TRBJ1-1; maybe TRBD1 (5 bases). Germline CDR1 is LGHDT and CDR2 is YNNKEL (reference sequence). V dropped 7 bases and J dropped 5 bases, with 17 bases sitting between them. The CDR3 loop spans 14 amino acids. Here the CDR3 DNA reads TGTGCCAGCACCCCCACGGGTGGGGGGACTGAAGCTTTCTTT. Amino acid sequence: CASTPTGGGTEAFF.

The rearrangement joins TRBV6-2 or TRBV6-3 to TRBJ2-7; 9 nucleotides agree with TRBD2. The V gene's germline CDR1 is MNHEY and CDR2 SVGEGT. The V gene end was trimmed by 6 bases and the J gene end by 9 bases; junction bases not matched to a gene: 15. CDR3 length equals 15 residues. Written as DNA, the CDR3 is TGTGCCAGCAGAAGGGGTCTAGCGGGATCACACGGGCAGTACTTC. Its translation is CASRRGLAGSHGQYF.

This clonotype has just a few counts. The rearrangement links TRBV6-5 to TRBJ1-1, with a weak D call TRBD1 (5 bases). Germline values: CDR1 MNHEY, CDR2 SVGAGI. V dropped 0 bases and J dropped 7 bases, with 12 bases sitting between them. CDR3 size: 14 residues. The CDR3 sequence: CASSYSKGADEAFF. The CDR3 DNA sequence: TGTGCCAGCAGTTACTCGAAAGGGGCCGATGAAGCTTTCTTT.

The V call is TRBV7-9, the J call TRBJ2-3; D gene ambiguous. The length of the CDR3 is 13 residues. Germline CDR1 and CDR2: SEHNR and FQNEAQ (reference sequence). V was trimmed by 1 base and J by 4 bases, leaving 6 bases between them. The CDR3 reads CASSLVGPDTQYF. CDR3 bases: TGTGCCAGCAGCTTAGTTGGGCCAGATACGCAGTATTTT.

This clonotype was recorded a few times. The V and J genes are TRBV10-2 and TRBJ1-5, with D uncertain. The germline V and J ends were trimmed by 4 bases and 5 bases, with 15 bases remaining between them. The CDR3 covers 15 residues. Germline-derived CDR1 and CDR2 are WSHSY and SAAADI. As DNA, the CDR3 is TGCGCCAGCAGTGCGGATTCGGGGATTGATCAGCCCCAGCATTTT. Its protein product is CASSADSGIDQPQHF.

This clonotype was seen a handful of times. DNA for the CDR3: TGTGCCAGCAGTGAAGCCCCAGGAGCTAACTATGGCTACACCTTC. Its translation: CASSEAPGANYGYTF. The rearrangement uses TRBV6-1 and TRBJ1-2; no reliable D call. The CDR3 length is 15 residues. Trimming left V 0 bases short and J 0 bases short, with 8 bases between. CDR1 MNHNS and CDR2 SASEGT come from the germline V gene.

This clonotype appeared many times. V usage is TRBV10-3 and J usage is TRBJ2-7; D may be TRBD1 or TRBD2 (5 bases each). CDR1 is ENHRY and CDR2 is SYGVKD in the germline V gene. This CDR3 region has 11 residues. Trimming shortened V by 9 bases and J by 3 bases, and 9 bases separated the two germline ends. The CDR3 here is CAIRDGYEQYF. The CDR3 coding sequence is TGTGCCATTCGGGACGGCTACGAGCAGTACTTC.

This clonotype was observed at least ten times. V is TRBV21-1 and J is TRBJ2-7; the DNA was not compared with TRBD1, the D call given in the table. TRBV21-1 is labeled a pseudogene. This CDR3 comprises 16 residues. The CDR3 DNA is TGTGCCAGCAGCATTTTCGTGGGACCCAATACCTACGAGCAGTACTTC. Translated: CASSIFVGPNTYEQYF.

This clonotype was detected a few times. This chain links TRBV7-3 with TRBJ2-3; D call uncertain. The CDR3 length is 15 residues. The germline V gene encodes CDR1 SGHTA and CDR2 FQGTGA. Trimming left V 2 bases short and J 4 bases short, with 13 bases between. CDR3 coding DNA: TGTGCCAGCAGCTTATCCGGCTCGGGCCCAGATACGCAGTATTTT. This gives the protein CASSLSGSGPDTQYF.

This clonotype appeared many times. The rearrangement links TRBV7-9 to TRBJ2-3; D ambiguous. CDR1 and CDR2 from the germline V gene are SEHNR and FQNEAQ (reference sequence). The CDR3 loop spans 15 amino acids. V was cut by 4 bases and J by 0 bases, with 11 bases left in between. The CDR3, as DNA: TGTGCCAGCAGCTCCACGGTGCTTAGCACAGATACGCAGTATTTT. It specifies CASSSTVLSTDTQYF.

In its sample, this clonotype was seen many times. The V call is TRBV12-3 or TRBV12-4, the J call TRBJ1-6; D gene unclear. V was clipped by 3 bases and J by 4 bases, with 7 bases between them. CDR3 length: 14 amino acids. Here the CDR3 DNA reads TGTGCCAGCAGTTTGACGCAGTATAATTCACCCCTCCACTTT. Amino acids: CASSLTQYNSPLHF.

The rearrangement joins TRBV15 to TRBJ1-5; D not resolved. Germline-derived CDR1 and CDR2 are LNHNV and YYDKDF (reference sequence). The CDR3 spans 15 residues. V lost 0 bases and J 0 bases, leaving 6 bases between the germline ends. For the CDR3, the DNA is TGTGCCACCAGCAGAGAAGGGAATAGCAATCAGCCCCAGCATTTT. This gives the protein CATSREGNSNQPQHF.